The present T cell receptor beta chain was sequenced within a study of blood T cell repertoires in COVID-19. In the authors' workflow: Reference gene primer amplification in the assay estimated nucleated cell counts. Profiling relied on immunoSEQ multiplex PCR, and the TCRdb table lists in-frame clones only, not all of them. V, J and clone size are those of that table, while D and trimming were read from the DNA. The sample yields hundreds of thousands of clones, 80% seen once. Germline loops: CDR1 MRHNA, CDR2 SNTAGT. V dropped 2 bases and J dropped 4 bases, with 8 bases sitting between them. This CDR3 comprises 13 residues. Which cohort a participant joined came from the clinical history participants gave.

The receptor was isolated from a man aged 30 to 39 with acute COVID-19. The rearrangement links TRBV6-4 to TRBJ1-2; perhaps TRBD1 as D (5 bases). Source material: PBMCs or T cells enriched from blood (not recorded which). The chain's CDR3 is CASSDGGSYGYTF. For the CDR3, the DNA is TGTGCCAGCAGTGACGGGGGGTCCTATGGCTACACCTTC.